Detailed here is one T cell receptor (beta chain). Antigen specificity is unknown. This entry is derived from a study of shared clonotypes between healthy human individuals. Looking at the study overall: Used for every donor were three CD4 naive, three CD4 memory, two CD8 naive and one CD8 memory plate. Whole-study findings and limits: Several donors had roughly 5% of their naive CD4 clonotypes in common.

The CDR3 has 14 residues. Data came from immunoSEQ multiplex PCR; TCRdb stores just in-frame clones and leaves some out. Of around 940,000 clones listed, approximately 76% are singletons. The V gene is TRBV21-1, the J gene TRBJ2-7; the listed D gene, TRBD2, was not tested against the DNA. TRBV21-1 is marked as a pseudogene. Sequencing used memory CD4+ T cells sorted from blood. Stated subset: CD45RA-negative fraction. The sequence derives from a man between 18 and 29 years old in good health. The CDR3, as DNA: TGTGCCAGCAGCAAAAGGCCAGCGGGAGGCGAGCAGTACTTC. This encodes CASSKRPAGGEQYF.